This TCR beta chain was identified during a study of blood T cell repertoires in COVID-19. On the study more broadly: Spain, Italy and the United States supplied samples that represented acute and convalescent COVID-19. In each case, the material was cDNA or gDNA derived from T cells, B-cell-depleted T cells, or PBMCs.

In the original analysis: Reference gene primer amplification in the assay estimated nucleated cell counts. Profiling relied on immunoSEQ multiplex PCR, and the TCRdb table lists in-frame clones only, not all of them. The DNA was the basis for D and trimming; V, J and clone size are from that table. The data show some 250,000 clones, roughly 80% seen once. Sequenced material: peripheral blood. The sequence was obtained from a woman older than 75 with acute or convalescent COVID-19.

CDR3 sequence reads: CASSISPRVTEAFF. DNA for the CDR3: TGTGCCAGTAGTATAAGTCCCAGGGTCACTGAAGCTTTCTTT. V usage is TRBV19 and J usage is TRBJ1-1, with D perhaps matching TRBD1 (5 bases). From germline, CDR1 is LNHDA and CDR2 SQIVND (reference sequence). With 2 bases removed from V and 4 bases from J, the gap between germline ends came to 11 bases. This CDR3 is 14 amino acids long.